A selection of T cell receptor beta chains follows, all from one sample in a study of shared clonotypes between healthy human individuals. Produced via immunoSEQ multiplex PCR; TCRdb's table is partial and in-frame only. Among 2 million or so clones listed, 90% to 95% were seen once. The sequencing sample was made of naive CD4+ T cells sorted from blood. Receptors originate from a young man in good health. The CDR3 runs from the conserved cysteine through the conserved F or W. A D gene is named only where the DNA matches it firmly. Some rows mark clone size as missing; the rest say once, few, many or name a class of expanded clone.

D	size	V	J	DNA	CDR3
TRBD1	NA	TRBV28	TRBJ1-4	TGTGCCAGCAGTTGGGGGACAGTGGGCGAAGAAAAACTGTTTTTT	CASSWGTVGEEKLFF
NA	NA	TRBV18	TRBJ2-5	TGTGCCAGCTTGATTACAGAGACCCAGTACTTC	CASLITETQYF
NA	NA	TRBV7-2	TRBJ2-4	TGTGCCAGCAGCTTAGAGTCGGCTAGCCTCAAAAACATTCAGTACTTC	CASSLESASLKNIQYF
NA	NA	TRBV6-5	TRBJ2-7	TGTGCCAGCAGTTACGAGGTTGCGTCCTACGAGCAGTACTTC	CASSYEVASYEQYF
NA	NA	TRBV7-2	TRBJ1-2	TGTGCCAGCAGCACATCGGGGCAAGGCTACACCTTC	CASSTSGQGYTF
TRBD1	NA	TRBV5-1	TRBJ2-7	TGCGCCAGCAGCCCGGTGGACAGGGTGAGGTACGAGCAGTACTTC	CASSPVDRVRYEQYF
TRBD2	NA	TRBV7-9	TRBJ2-1	TGTGCCAGCAGCCCTCTCCCCGGGACTAGCGGGAGTGGCAATGAGCAGTTCTTC	CASSPLPGTSGSGNEQFF
NA	NA	TRBV9	TRBJ2-5	TGTGCCAGCAGCAAGGGGTGGGCTCCTAGGGAGACCCAGTACTTC	CASSKGWAPRETQYF
NA	few	TRBV28	TRBJ1-4	TGTGCCAGCGAAACCCCAGGCTCTTCACGTGAAAAACTGTTTTTT	CASETPGSSREKLFF
NA	NA	TRBV28	TRBJ2-7	TGTGCCAGCAGTTCGTTCCTTGGTGTTTTGGACTACGAGCAGTACTTC	CASSSFLGVLDYEQYF
NA	NA	TRBV5-4	TRBJ2-3	TGTGCCAGCAGCTTTTCGAGGACTGGCACAGATACGCAGTATTTT	CASSFSRTGTDTQYF
NA	NA	TRBV2	TRBJ2-7	TGTGCCAGCAGGCAGGCGTCCTCCTACGAGCAGTACTTC	CASRQASSYEQYF
NA	NA	TRBV5-1	TRBJ2-7	TGCGCCAGCAGCTTGGTTGGTGTGGGAATCTACGAGCAGTACTTC	CASSLVGVGIYEQYF
NA	NA	TRBV6-1	TRBJ1-4	TGTGCCAGCAGTGAACGCGGACGGTTTAATGAAAAACTGTTTTTT	CASSERGRFNEKLFF